This T cell receptor (beta chain) was identified in a study of blood T cell repertoires in COVID-19. Under the authors' procedure: Nucleated cell number was recorded as an estimate derived from reference gene primer amplification. The repertoire was sequenced with immunoSEQ multiplex PCR; TCRdb's copy has only in-frame clones and lacks some. The DNA gave D and trimming, while V, J and clone size come from that table. The table lists hundreds of thousands of clones, roughly 87% of them singletons, with roughly 2.4% in the top ten. The germline CDR1 and CDR2 sequences are LGHNA and YNFKEQ. The CDR3 runs to 15 residues. V lost 0 bases to trimming and J lost 3 bases; unmatched junction nucleotides: 1.

This rearrangement joins TRBV4-2 to TRBJ2-7; 11 bases are shared with TRBD2. This clonotype was sampled from a woman between 45 and 60 years old who had recovered from COVID-19. The specimen was peripheral blood. The CDR3 spells CASSQELAGGYEQYF. Here the CDR3 DNA reads TGTGCCAGCAGCCAAGAGCTAGCGGGAGGCTACGAGCAGTACTTC.